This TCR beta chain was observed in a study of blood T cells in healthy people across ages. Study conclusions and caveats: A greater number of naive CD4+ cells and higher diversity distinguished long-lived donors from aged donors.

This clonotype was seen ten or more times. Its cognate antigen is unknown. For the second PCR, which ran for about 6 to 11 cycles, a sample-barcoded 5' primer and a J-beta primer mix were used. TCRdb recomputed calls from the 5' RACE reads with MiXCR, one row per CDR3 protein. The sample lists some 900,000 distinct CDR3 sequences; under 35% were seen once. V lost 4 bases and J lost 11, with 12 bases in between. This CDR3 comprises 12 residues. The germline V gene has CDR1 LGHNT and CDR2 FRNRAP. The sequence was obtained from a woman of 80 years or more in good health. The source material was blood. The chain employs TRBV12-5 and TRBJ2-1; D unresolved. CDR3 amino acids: CASGYRSDQQFF. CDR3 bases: TGTGCTAGTGGTTACCGCAGTGATCAGCAGTTCTTC. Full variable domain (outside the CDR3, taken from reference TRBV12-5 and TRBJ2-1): DARVTQTPRHKVTEMGQEVTMRCQPILGHNTVFWYRQTMMQGLELLAYFRNRAPLDDSGMPKDRFSAEMPDATLATLKIQPSEPRDSAVYFCASGYRSDQQFFGPGTRLTVL.